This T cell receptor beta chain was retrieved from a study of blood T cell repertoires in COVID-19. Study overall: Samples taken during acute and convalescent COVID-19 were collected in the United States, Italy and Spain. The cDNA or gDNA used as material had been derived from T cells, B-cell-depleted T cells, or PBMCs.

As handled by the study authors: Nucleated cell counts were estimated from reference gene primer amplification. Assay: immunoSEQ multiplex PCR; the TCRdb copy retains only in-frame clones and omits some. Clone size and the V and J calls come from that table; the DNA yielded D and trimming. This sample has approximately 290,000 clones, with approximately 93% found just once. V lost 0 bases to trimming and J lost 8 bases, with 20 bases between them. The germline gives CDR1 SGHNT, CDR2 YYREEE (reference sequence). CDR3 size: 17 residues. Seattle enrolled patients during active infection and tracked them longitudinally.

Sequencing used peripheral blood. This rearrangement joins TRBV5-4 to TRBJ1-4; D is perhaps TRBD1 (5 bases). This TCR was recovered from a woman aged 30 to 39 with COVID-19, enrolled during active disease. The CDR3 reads CASSLVSSVTGLEKLFF. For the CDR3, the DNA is TGTGCCAGCAGCTTGGTTTCGTCAGTCACAGGTTTAGAAAAACTGTTTTTT.